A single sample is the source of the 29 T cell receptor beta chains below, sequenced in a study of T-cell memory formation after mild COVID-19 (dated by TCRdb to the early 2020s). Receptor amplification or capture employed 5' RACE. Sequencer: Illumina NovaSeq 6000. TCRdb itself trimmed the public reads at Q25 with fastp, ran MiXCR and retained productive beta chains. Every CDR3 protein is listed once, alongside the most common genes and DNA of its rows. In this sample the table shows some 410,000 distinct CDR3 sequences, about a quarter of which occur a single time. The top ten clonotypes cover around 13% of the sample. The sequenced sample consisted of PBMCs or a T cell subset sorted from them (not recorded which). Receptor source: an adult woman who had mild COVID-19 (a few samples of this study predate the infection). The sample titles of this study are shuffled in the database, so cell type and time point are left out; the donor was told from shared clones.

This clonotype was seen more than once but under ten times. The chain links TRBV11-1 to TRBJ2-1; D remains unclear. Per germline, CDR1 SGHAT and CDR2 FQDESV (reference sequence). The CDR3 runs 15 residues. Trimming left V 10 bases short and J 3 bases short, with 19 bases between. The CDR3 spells CAIAPSDDVYNEQFF. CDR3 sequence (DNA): TGTGCCATTGCCCCCTCGGATGACGTCTACAATGAGCAGTTCTTC.

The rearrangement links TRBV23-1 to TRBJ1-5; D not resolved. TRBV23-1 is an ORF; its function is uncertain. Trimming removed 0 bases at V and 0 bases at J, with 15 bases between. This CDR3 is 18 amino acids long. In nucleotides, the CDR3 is TGCGCCAGCAGTCAATCACTAATAACACCGACTAGCAATCAGCCCCAGCATTTT. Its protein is CASSQSLITPTSNQPQHF.

CDR3 bases: TGTGCCAGCAGCCATCTAGGGCACCATGGCTACACCTTC. Translated, it gives CASSHLGHHGYTF. The chain links TRBV14 to TRBJ1-2; D gene uncertain. V gave up 3 bases and J gave up 6 bases, with 11 bases separating them. Germline CDR1 SGHDN, CDR2 FVKESK. The CDR3 extends over 13 amino acids.

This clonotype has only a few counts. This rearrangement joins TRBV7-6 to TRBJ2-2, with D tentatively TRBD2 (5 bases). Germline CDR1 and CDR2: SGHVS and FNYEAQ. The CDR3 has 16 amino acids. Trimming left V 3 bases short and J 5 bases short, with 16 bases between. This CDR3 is CASSLETGIQTGELFF. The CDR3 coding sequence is TGTGCCAGCAGCTTGGAGACGGGAATACAAACCGGGGAGCTGTTTTTT. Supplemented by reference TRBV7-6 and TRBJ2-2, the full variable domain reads GAGVSQSPRYKVTKRGQDVALRCDPISGHVSLYWYRQALGQGPEFLTYFNYEAQQDKSGLPNDRFSAERPEGSISTLTIQRTEQRDSAMYRCASSLETGIQTGELFFGEGSRLTVL.

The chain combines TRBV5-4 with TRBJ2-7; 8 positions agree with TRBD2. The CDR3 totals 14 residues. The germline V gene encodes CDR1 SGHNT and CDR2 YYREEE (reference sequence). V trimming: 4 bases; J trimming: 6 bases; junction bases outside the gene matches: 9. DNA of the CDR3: TGTGCCAGCAGCAAGAGCGGGAGTGGTTTCGAGCAGTACTTC. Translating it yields CASSKSGSGFEQYF.

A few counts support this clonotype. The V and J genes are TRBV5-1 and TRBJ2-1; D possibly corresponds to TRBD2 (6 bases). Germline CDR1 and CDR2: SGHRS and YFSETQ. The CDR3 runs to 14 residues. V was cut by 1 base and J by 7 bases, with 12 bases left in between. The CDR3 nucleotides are TGCGCCAGCAGCTTGAATCGCGCGGGGAATGAGCAGTTCTTC. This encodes CASSLNRAGNEQFF.

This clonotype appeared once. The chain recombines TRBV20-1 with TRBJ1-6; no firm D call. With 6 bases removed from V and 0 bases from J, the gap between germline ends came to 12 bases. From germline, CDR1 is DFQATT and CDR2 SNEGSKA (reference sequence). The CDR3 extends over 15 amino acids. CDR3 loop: CSAPRASSYNSPLHF. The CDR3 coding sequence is TGCAGTGCCCCACGGGCGAGCTCCTATAATTCACCCCTCCACTTT.

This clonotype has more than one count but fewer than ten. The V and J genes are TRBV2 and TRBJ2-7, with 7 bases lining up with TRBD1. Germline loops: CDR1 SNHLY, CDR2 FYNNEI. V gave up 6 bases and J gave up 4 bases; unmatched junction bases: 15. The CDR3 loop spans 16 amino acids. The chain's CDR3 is CASSRRQGDVGYEQYF. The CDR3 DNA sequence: TGTGCCAGCAGCCGGCGACAGGGTGATGTAGGTTACGAGCAGTACTTC.

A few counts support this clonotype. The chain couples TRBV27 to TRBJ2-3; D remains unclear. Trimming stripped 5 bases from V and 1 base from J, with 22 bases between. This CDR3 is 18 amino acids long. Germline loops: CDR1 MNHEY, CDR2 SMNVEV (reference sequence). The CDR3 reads CASSASPAVSRGTDTQYF. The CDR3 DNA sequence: TGTGCCAGCAGTGCCTCCCCGGCCGTATCCCGGGGCACAGATACGCAGTATTTT.

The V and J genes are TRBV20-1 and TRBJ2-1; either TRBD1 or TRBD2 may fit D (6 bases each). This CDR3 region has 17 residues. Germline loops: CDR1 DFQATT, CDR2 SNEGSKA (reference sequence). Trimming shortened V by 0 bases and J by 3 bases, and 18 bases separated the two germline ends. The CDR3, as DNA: TGCAGTGCTAGAGATTTGGGGGGCGGACCTCGCTACAATGAGCAGTTCTTC. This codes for CSARDLGGGPRYNEQFF.

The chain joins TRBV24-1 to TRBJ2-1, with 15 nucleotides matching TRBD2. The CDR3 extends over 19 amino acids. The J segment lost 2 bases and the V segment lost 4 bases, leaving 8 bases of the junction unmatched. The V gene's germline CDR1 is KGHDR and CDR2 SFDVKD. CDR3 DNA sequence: TGTGCCACCAGTGACCGAGGACTAGCGGGAGGGCGGACCTACAATGAGCAGTTCTTC. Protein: CATSDRGLAGGRTYNEQFF.

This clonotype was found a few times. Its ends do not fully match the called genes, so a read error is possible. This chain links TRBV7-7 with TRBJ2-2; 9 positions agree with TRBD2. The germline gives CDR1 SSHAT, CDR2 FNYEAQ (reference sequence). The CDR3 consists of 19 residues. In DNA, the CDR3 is TGTGCTAGCAGCTGGGGAGAAATAGCGGGAGAGGGGGACACCGGGGAGCTGTTTTTT. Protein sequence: CASSWGEIAGEGDTGELFF.

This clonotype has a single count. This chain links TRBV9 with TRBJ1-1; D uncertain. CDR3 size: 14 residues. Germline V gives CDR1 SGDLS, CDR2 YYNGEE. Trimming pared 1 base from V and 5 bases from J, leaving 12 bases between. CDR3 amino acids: CASSVNSGTTEAFF. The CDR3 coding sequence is TGTGCCAGCAGCGTAAACTCCGGAACGACTGAAGCTTTCTTT.

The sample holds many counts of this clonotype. The CDR3 coding sequence is TGTGCCAGCAGTTTTTTGTCGGAACAGGGTTCCGGGGAGCTGTTTTTT. Translation gives CASSFLSEQGSGELFF. The V gene is TRBV27, the J gene TRBJ2-2, with a weak D call TRBD1 (6 bases). The CDR3 covers 16 residues. CDR1 and CDR2 from the germline V gene are MNHEY and SMNVEV (reference sequence). The germline V and J ends were trimmed by 3 bases and 6 bases, with 17 bases remaining between them.

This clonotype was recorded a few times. As DNA, the CDR3 is TGTGCCAGCAGACTAAGGGGGACAGATGCCTTTGGCACAGATACGCAGTATTTT. It encodes CASRLRGTDAFGTDTQYF. The rearrangement uses TRBV4-2 and TRBJ2-3; 7 bases line up with TRBD1. CDR1 is LGHNA, CDR2 YNFKEQ, per germline. The CDR3 is 18 residues long. Trimming cost V 6 bases and J 1 base; bases outside gene matches: 16.

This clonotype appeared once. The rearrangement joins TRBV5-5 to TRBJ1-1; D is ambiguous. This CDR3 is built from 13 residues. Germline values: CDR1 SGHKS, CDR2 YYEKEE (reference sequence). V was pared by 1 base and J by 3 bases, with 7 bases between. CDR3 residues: CASSLYRDTEAFF. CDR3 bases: TGTGCCAGCAGCTTGTATAGGGACACTGAAGCTTTCTTT. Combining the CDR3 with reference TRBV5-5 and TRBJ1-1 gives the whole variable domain DAGVTQSPTHLIKTRGQQVTLRCSPISGHKSVSWYQQVLGQGPQFIFQYYEKEERGRGNFPDRFSARQFPNYSSELNVNALLLGDSALYLCASSLYRDTEAFFGQGTRLTVV.

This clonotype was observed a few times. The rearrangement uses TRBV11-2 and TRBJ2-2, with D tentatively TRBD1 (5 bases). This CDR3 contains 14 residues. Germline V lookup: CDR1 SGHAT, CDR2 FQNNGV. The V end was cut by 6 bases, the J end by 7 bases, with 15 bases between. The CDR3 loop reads CASRTVHFDGELFF. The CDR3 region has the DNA TGTGCCAGCAGGACAGTACATTTTGACGGGGAGCTGTTTTTT.

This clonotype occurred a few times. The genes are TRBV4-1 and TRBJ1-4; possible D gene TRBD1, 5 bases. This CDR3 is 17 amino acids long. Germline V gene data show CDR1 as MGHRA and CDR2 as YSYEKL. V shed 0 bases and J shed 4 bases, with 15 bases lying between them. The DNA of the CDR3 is TGCGCCAGCAGCCAAGATCCGGGAGGGGCCGTTAATGAAAAACTGTTTTTT. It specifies CASSQDPGGAVNEKLFF.

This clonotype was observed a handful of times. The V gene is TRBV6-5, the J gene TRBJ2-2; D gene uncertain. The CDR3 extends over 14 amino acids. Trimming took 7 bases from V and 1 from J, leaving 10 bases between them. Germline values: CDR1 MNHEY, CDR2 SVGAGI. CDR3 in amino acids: CASNRVGNTGELFF. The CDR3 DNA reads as TGTGCCAGCAACCGGGTGGGGAACACCGGGGAGCTGTTTTTT.

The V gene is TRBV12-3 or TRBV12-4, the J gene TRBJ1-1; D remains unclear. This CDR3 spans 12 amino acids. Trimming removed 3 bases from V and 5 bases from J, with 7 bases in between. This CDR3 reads CASSFWGTEAFF. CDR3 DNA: TGTGCCAGCAGTTTTTGGGGTACTGAAGCTTTCTTT.

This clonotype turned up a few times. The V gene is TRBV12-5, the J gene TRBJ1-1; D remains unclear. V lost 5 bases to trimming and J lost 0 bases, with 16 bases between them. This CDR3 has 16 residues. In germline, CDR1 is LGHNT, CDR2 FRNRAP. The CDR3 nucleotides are TGTGCTAGTGGTAATAGGCAAAGGTGGGTGAACACTGAAGCTTTCTTT. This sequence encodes CASGNRQRWVNTEAFF.

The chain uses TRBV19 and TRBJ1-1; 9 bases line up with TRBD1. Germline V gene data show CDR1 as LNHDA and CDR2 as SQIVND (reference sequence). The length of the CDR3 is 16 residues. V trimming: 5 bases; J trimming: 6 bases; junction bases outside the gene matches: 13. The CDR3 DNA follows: TGTGCCAGTAGTTTCCGGGACAGGGTAGTTATCGCTGAAGCTTTCTTT. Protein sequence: CASSFRDRVVIAEAFF.

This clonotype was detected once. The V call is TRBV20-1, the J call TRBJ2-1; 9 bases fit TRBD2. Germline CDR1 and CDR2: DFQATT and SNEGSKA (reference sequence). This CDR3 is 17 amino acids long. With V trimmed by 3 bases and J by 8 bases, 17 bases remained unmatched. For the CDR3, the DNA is TGCAGTGCTAGTGGGGGGCTGGTAGCGGGAGTCGTCGATGAGCAGTTCTTC. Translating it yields CSASGGLVAGVVDEQFF.

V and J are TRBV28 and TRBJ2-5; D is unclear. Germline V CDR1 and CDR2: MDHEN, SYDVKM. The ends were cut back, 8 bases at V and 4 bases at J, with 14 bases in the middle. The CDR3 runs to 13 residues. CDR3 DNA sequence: TGTGCCAGCGCCCCCGGAGCGCTAGAGACCCAGTACTTC. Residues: CASAPGALETQYF.

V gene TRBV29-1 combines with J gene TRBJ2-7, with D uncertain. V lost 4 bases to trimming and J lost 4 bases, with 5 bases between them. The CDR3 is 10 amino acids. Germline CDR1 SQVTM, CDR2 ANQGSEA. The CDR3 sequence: CSVVTYEQYF. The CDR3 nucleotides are TGCAGCGTTGTTACGTACGAGCAGTACTTC.

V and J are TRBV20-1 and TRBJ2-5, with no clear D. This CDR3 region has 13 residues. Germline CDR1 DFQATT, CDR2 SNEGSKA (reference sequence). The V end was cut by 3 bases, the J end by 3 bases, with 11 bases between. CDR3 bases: TGCAGTGCTAGTTATAGGGAAGAAGAGACCCAGTACTTC. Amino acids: CSASYREEETQYF.

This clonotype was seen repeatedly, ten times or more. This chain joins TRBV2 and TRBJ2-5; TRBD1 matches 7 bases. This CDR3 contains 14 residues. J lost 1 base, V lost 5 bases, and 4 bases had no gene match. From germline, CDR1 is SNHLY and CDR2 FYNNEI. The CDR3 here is CASSKQGTQETQYF. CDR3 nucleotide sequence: TGTGCCAGCAGTAAACAGGGGACCCAAGAGACCCAGTACTTC.

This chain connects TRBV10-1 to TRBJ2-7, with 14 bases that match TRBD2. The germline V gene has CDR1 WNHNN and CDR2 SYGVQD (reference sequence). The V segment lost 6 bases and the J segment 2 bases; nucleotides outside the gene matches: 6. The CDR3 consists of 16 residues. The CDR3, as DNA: TGCGCCAGCAGGCCGGGACTAGCGGGAGCAACCTACGAGCAGTACTTC. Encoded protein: CASRPGLAGATYEQYF.

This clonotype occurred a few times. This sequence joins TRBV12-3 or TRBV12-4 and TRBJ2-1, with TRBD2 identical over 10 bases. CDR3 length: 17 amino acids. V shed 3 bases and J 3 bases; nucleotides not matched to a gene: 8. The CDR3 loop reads CASSLASGGSVYNEQFF. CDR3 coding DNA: TGTGCCAGCAGTTTGGCTAGCGGGGGCTCTGTCTACAATGAGCAGTTCTTC.